The clone carrying this TCR beta chain was counted between two and nine times. Its antigen remains unidentified. The treatment here: roughly 19 received Ad26.COV2.S at low or high dose, single or two shots; several received placebo; per-sample allocation not given. All samples were drawn on day 63, counting from the first vaccine or placebo injection. CDR3 length: 14 residues. The germline gives CDR1 MDHEN, CDR2 SYDVKM. V was pared by 7 bases and J by 8 bases, with 21 bases between. This sample was included in a study of Ad26.COV2.S vaccination and SARS-CoV-2 variants. Study overall: Trial arm assignment for the donor was COV1001 Ad26.COV2.S. Dosing was one shot or two shots 56 days apart. Findings and caveats of the study: Substantial response breadth was reportedly seen for spike-specific CD8+ and CD4+ T cells after vaccination. Possible underestimation of total T cell responses by the TCR breadth and depth analyses was noted.

Assay used: immunoSEQ multiplex PCR; TCRdb lists only in-frame clones, some missing. The table records about 480,000 clones, roughly 85% of them present only once. The chain recombines TRBV28 with TRBJ2-7; the D gene is possibly TRBD2 (5 bases). The input for sequencing was peripheral blood, taken in a trial of Ad26.COV2.S vaccine versus placebo. The origin of this receptor is a person between 18 and 60 years old who received the Ad26.COV2.S COVID-19 vaccine or a placebo. The CDR3, as DNA: TGTGCCAGCACGACCACGTCGGAAGGGAGCAAGCAGTACTTC. Its protein is CASTTTSEGSKQYF. The full variable domain, in which reference TRBV28 and TRBJ2-7 provide the parts outside the CDR3, is DVKVTQSSRYLVKRTGEKVFLECVQDMDHENMFWYRQDPGLGLRLIYFSYDVKMKEKGDIPEGYSVSREKKERFSLILESASTNQTSMYLCASTTTSEGSKQYFGPGTRLTVT.